This entry lists 7 T cell receptor beta chains sequenced from one sample in a study of identical twins. TCRdb re-called the 5' RACE reads through MiXCR, storing one row per CDR3 protein. The sample consists of about 900,000 distinct CDR3 sequences, more than 9% of them appearing once. These sequences were also reported in another study, on yellow fever vaccine responses in identical twins.

The source material was PBMCs. These receptors were obtained from a woman in her late teens or twenties in good health.

This clonotype was seen ten or more times. The junction and the germline gene differ at one end; a read error may be behind it. This rearrangement joins TRBV28 to TRBJ2-7, with 7 bases aligning to TRBD2. Germline assignment: CDR1 MDHEN and CDR2 SYDVKM. The CDR3 covers 14 residues. CDR3 sequence (DNA): TGCGCCAGCAGCTCCGGGACTAACAGCTACGAGCAGTACTTC. It specifies CASSSGTNSYEQYF.

This clonotype was found a few times. The chain has TRBV28 and TRBJ1-1; D unresolved. This CDR3 comprises 12 residues. The V gene's germline CDR1 is MDHEN and CDR2 SYDVKM. Between the trimmed V and J ends, which lost 6 bases and 4 bases, there was a span of 9 bases. DNA of the CDR3: TGTGCCAGCAGCCGATTTTCCACTGAAGCTTTCTTT. Translating gives CASSRFSTEAFF.

The chain has TRBV7-2 and TRBJ2-5; maybe TRBD2 (5 bases). This CDR3 spans 14 amino acids. Trimming removed 3 bases from V and 7 bases from J, with 15 bases in between. Germline V gene data show CDR1 as SGHTA and CDR2 as FQGNSA. The CDR3 nucleotides read TGTGCCAGCAGCTTCGGAGGTGGTCGGGTGACCCAGTACTTC. This encodes CASSFGGGRVTQYF.

This clonotype has at least ten counts. The rearrangement uses TRBV4-1 and TRBJ2-1, with D perhaps matching TRBD1 (7 bases). The CDR3 sequence is 16 residues long. Between the trimmed V and J ends, which lost 1 base and 7 bases, there was a span of 17 bases. CDR1 and CDR2 from the germline V gene are MGHRA and YSYEKL. The CDR3 is CASSQATRGLLNEQFF. In nucleotides, the CDR3 is TGCGCCAGCAGCCAAGCGACTAGGGGGCTGCTTAATGAGCAGTTCTTC.

This clonotype appeared many times. The genes are TRBV12-3 or TRBV12-4 and TRBJ1-1, with D possibly being TRBD1 (6 bases). The V and J ends lost 8 bases and 1 base respectively, with 14 bases between them. The length of the CDR3 is 14 residues. Here the CDR3 reads CASSAQGSNTEAFF. The CDR3 nucleotides are TGTGCCAGCTCGGCCCAGGGGTCGAACACTGAAGCTTTCTTT.

This clonotype was observed a handful of times. The CDR3 reads CASKTLAGVNRETQYF. The CDR3 DNA follows: TGTGCCAGCAAGACACTAGCGGGAGTCAATAGGGAGACCCAGTACTTC. The chain joins TRBV12-3 or TRBV12-4 to TRBJ2-5, with 11 bases that match TRBD2. This CDR3 has 16 amino acids. V lost 7 bases to trimming and J lost 5 bases; unmatched junction nucleotides: 12.

The J gene is TRBJ1-5, the V gene TRBV28; no clear D. The CDR3 consists of 12 residues. Germline V gene lookup returns CDR1 MDHEN and CDR2 SYDVKM. The V gene lost 3 bases and the J gene lost 8 bases, with 8 bases spanning the gap. CDR3 nucleotide sequence: TGTGCCAGCAGTTTCCGTTTCGAGCCCCAGCATTTT. Translating it yields CASSFRFEPQHF.